The following is a TCR beta chain sequence with its context. Its antigen remains unidentified. This sample stems from a study of shared clonotypes between healthy human individuals. Study summary: Aged 18 to 49, the donors were two women and a few men.

CDR3 size: 14 residues. Trimming cost V 5 bases and J 5 bases; bases outside gene matches: 9. Germline loops: CDR1 MNHEY, CDR2 SVGAGI. DNA at about 200 ng, 25,000 to 35,000 T cell genomes, went into sorted-subset replicate PCRs. The table came from immunoSEQ multiplex PCR; TCRdb's copy has only in-frame clones and leaves some out. The sample consists of 2 million to 2.5 million clones, approximately 95% of them appearing once. Study findings and constraints: Memory subsets generally showed lower estimated richness than naive subsets.

Material for sequencing was naive CD4+ T cells from PBMCs. Subset noted: CD45RA+ positively selected. The TCR was taken from a man between 18 and 29 years old in good health. Some clones in this sample may be carry-over from other donors' samples. The rearrangement joins TRBV6-5 to TRBJ2-7; 7 bases map to TRBD1. CDR3 sequence (DNA): TGTGCCAGCAGTCCCAGGGGGACCCTTGACGAGCAGTACTTC. Translation: CASSPRGTLDEQYF.